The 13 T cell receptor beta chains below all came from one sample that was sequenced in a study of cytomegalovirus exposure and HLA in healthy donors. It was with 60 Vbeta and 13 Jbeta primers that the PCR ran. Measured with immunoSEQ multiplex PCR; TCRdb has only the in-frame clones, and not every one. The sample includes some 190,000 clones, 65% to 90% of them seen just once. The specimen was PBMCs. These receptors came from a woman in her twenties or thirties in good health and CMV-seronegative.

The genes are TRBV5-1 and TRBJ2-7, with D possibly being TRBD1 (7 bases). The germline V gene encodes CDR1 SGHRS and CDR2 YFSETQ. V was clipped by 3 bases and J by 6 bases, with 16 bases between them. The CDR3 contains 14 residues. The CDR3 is CASSYAGGTSEQYF. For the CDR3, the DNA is TGCGCCAGCAGCTACGCAGGGGGGACAAGCGAGCAGTACTTC.

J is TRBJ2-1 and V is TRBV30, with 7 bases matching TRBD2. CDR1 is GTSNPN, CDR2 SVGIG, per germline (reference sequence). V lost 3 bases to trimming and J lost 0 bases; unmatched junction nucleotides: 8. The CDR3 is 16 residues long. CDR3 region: CAWSHPGLSSYNEQFF. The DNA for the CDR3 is TGTGCCTGGAGCCATCCGGGACTAAGCTCCTACAATGAGCAGTTCTTC.

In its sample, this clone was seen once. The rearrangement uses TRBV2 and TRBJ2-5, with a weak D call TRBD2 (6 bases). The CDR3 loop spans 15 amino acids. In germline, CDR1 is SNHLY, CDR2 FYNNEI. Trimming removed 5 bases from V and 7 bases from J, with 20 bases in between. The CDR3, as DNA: TGTGCCAGCAGTTTTGGGACTCAGAGGGAAGGGACCCAGTACTTC. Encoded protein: CASSFGTQREGTQYF.

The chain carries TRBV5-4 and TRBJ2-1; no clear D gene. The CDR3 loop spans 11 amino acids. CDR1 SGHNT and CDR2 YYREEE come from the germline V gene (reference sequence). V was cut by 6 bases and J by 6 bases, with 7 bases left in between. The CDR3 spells CASTNSNEQFF. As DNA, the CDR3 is TGTGCCAGCACCAACTCCAATGAGCAGTTCTTC.

DNA for the CDR3: TGTGCCAGCAGTGAGTGGGCGAATGAGCAGTTCTTC. Amino acids: CASSEWANEQFF. The chain has TRBV6-1 and TRBJ2-1; D not certain. Looked up from germline, CDR1 is MNHNS and CDR2 is SASEGT. CDR3 length: 12 residues. V lost 3 bases, J lost 7 bases, and 7 bases lay in between.

CDR3 bases: TGTGCCAGCAGCCCTCGGGGGACAGGGGCTTACGAGCAGTACTTC. Its protein product is CASSPRGTGAYEQYF. The chain links TRBV7-9 to TRBJ2-7, with 10 bases that match TRBD1. With 5 bases clipped from V and 4 bases from J, the junction kept 8 bases outside the gene matches. The CDR3 runs to 15 residues. Germline lookup yields CDR1 SEHNR and CDR2 FQNEAQ (reference sequence).

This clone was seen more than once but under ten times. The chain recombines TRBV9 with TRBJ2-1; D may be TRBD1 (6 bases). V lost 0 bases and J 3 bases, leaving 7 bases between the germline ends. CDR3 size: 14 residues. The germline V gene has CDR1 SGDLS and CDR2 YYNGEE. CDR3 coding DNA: TGTGCCAGCAGCGTAGCGGACAGCTACAATGAGCAGTTCTTC. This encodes CASSVADSYNEQFF.

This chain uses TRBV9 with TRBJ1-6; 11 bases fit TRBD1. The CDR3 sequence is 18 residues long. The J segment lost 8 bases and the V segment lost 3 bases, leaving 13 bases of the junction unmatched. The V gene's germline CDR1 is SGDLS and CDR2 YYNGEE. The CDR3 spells CASSARSGQGENHSPLHF. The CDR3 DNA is TGTGCCAGCAGCGCCCGCTCGGGACAGGGGGAGAATCATTCACCCCTCCACTTT.

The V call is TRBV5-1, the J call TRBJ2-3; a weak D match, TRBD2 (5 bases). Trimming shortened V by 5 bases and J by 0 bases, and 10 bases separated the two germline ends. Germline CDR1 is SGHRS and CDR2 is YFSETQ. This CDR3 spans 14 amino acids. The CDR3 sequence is CASRRALSTDTQYF. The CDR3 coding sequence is TGCGCCAGCAGGAGGGCCCTTAGCACAGATACGCAGTATTTT.

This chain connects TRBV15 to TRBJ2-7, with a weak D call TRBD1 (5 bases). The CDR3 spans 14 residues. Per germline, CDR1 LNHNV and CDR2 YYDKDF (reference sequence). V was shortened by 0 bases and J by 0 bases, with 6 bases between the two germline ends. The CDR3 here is CATSRDRVSYEQYF. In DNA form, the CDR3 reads TGTGCCACCAGCAGAGACAGGGTCTCCTACGAGCAGTACTTC.

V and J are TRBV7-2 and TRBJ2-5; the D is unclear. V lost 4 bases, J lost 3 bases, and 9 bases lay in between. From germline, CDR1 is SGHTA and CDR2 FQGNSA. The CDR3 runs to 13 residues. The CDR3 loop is CASSSPTKETQYF. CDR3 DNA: TGTGCCAGCAGCTCACCGACAAAAGAGACCCAGTACTTC.

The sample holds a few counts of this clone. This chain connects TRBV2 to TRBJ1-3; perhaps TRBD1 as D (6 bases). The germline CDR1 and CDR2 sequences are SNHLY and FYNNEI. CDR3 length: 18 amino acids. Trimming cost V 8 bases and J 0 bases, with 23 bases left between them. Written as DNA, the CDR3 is TGTGCCAGCCGTCCGGGACATCGAGGACCCAACTCTGGAAACACCATATATTTT. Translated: CASRPGHRGPNSGNTIYF.

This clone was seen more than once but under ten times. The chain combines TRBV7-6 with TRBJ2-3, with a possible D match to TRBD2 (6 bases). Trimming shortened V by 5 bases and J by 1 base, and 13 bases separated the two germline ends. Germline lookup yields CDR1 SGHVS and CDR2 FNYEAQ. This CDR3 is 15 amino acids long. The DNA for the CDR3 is TGTGCCAGCAGCATGCTTAGCGGCCGCACAGATACGCAGTATTTT. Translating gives CASSMLSGRTDTQYF.